The 9 T cell receptor beta chains reported below all come from one sample, sequenced in a study of CD8 T cells in Susac syndrome. RNA in amounts of roughly 0.5 to 1 ug was reverse transcribed with random hexamers. TCRdb re-analysed the immunoSEQ multiplex PCR reads in MiXCR, keeping a single row per CDR3 protein. The table shows 71,000 or so distinct CDR3 sequences, with over 90% occurring only once. The sample consisted of CD4+ T cells from PBMCs. The receptors were gathered from a human donor with multiple sclerosis.

The chain uses TRBV7-9 and TRBJ2-7; D is possibly TRBD2 (5 bases). Per the germline V gene, CDR1 is SEHNR and CDR2 is FQNEAQ (reference sequence). The CDR3 spans 11 residues. The V gene lost 3 bases and the J gene lost 7 bases, with 7 bases spanning the gap. The CDR3 reads CASSFSGEQYF. In DNA, the CDR3 is TGTGCCAGCAGCTTCTCGGGGGAGCAGTACTTC.

The rearrangement links TRBV6-2 or TRBV6-3 to TRBJ2-5, with 13 positions matching TRBD2. CDR3 length: 16 amino acids. The V gene end was trimmed by 6 bases and the J gene end by 4 bases; junction bases not matched to a gene: 8. CDR1 and CDR2 from the germline V gene are MNHEY and SVGEGT. CDR3 in amino acids: CASRRGLAGARETQYF. For the CDR3, the DNA is TGTGCCAGCAGGCGCGGACTAGCGGGGGCCCGAGAGACCCAGTACTTC.

The V gene is TRBV12-3 or TRBV12-4, the J gene TRBJ1-1, with no clear D. V was cut by 3 bases and J by 2 bases, with 7 bases left in between. The CDR3 is made up of 13 amino acids. The CDR3 sequence: CASSFSLNTEAFF. CDR3 DNA sequence: TGTGCCAGCAGTTTTTCACTTAACACTGAAGCTTTCTTT.

The chain employs TRBV7-9 and TRBJ2-3, with a tentative D call TRBD1 (6 bases). Deletions cut 1 base from V and 10 bases from J, with 15 bases between. Germline-derived CDR1 and CDR2 are SEHNR and FQNEAQ (reference sequence). The CDR3 is 14 residues long. CDR3 residues: CASSLGGHLGSQYF. The CDR3 DNA sequence: TGTGCCAGCAGCTTAGGGGGACATTTGGGATCGCAGTATTTT.

The sample holds one count of this clonotype. The V and J genes are TRBV5-6 and TRBJ2-3; D may be TRBD2 (6 bases). This CDR3 spans 14 amino acids. From germline, CDR1 is SGHDT and CDR2 YYEEEE. With 2 bases removed from V and 5 bases from J, the gap between germline ends came to 12 bases. The CDR3 loop reads CASSFRGNRDTQYF. The CDR3, as DNA: TGTGCCAGCAGCTTCCGGGGGAATCGAGATACGCAGTATTTT.

The chain employs TRBV29-1 and TRBJ2-4; TRBD2 is a possible D gene (6 bases). CDR3 length: 15 amino acids. Germline V gene data show CDR1 as SQVTM and CDR2 as ANQGSEA. Deletions cut 7 bases from V and 8 bases from J, with 24 bases between. CDR3 sequence reads: CSAVRSGVSVDIQYF. Here the CDR3 DNA reads TGCAGCGCAGTGCGGTCGGGGGTTTCCGTGGACATTCAGTACTTC.

This clonotype was detected only a few times. The chain joins TRBV7-9 to TRBJ1-1; D is undetermined. CDR1 is SEHNR, CDR2 FQNEAQ, per germline (reference sequence). CDR3 length: 13 residues. The V end was cut by 5 bases, the J end by 0 bases, with 7 bases between. CDR3 region: CASSPIMNTEAFF. Here the CDR3 DNA reads TGTGCCAGCAGCCCTATCATGAACACTGAAGCTTTCTTT.

This chain joins TRBV29-1 and TRBJ2-5, with D hard to call. The CDR3 sequence is 13 residues long. V lost 4 bases to trimming and J lost 3 bases, with 12 bases between them. Germline loops: CDR1 SQVTM, CDR2 ANQGSEA. The CDR3 sequence is CSVVRQAEETQYF. In DNA form, the CDR3 reads TGCAGCGTTGTACGGCAGGCCGAAGAGACCCAGTACTTC.

The chain carries TRBV29-1 and TRBJ1-1, with no clear D. The CDR3 sequence is 13 residues long. V shed 7 bases and J shed 1 base, with 13 bases lying between them. Germline V gives CDR1 SQVTM, CDR2 ANQGSEA. Here the CDR3 DNA reads TGCAGCGCCGCCAAGGACGAGAACACTGAAGCTTTCTTT. It encodes CSAAKDENTEAFF. The full variable domain, with the rest looked up from reference TRBV29-1 and TRBJ1-1, is SAVISQKPSRDICQRGTSLTIQCQVDSQVTMMFWYRQQPGQSLTLIATANQGSEATYESGFVIDKFPISRPNLTFSTLTVSNMSPEDSSIYLCSAAKDENTEAFFGQGTRLTVV.